This TCR beta chain was retrieved from a study of T-cell reconstitution after alpha-beta-depleted transplantation in children. The CDR3 totals 13 residues. The V and J ends lost 5 bases and 5 bases respectively, with 14 bases between them. Germline CDR1 is SGHDT and CDR2 is YYEEEE. Researchers prepared the TCRbeta library using unique molecular identifiers, the study reports. TCRdb used MiXCR to reprocess the PCR reads, holding one entry per CDR3 protein. The table has hundreds of thousands of distinct CDR3 sequences, roughly 17% seen once. This sequence was found in a human donor who donated a stem cell graft to a child with acute myeloid leukemia. This chain connects TRBV5-6 to TRBJ2-7; D may be TRBD2 (5 bases). This material consisted of PBMCs from the stem cell graft donor, taken from the stem cell graft. The CDR3 spells CASRSGILDEQYF. CDR3 bases: TGTGCCAGCAGATCCGGGATCTTAGACGAGCAGTACTTC.